Each of the 6 T cell receptor beta chains below was sequenced from the same sample in a study of T cells in Graves' hyperthyroidism and ophthalmopathy. Amplification yielded TCR beta CDR3 regions, with RNA transcripts as the source. A set of HTBI primers served as the primers for a first-round RT-PCR of the TCR CDR3. Using its own MiXCR run on the multiplex PCR reads, TCRdb lists one record per CDR3 protein. The sample contains 500,000 or so distinct CDR3 sequences, roughly 15% of which appear only once. Sequencing was carried out using blood. Receptors originate from a woman between 18 and 30 years old with Graves' ophthalmopathy.

The CDR3 sequence: CASRTLAGEQETQYF. The CDR3, as DNA: TGTGCCAGCAGGACTCTAGCGGGAGAACAAGAGACCCAGTACTTC. The gene calls are TRBV11-1 and TRBJ2-5; 10 bases match TRBD2. CDR1 and CDR2 from the germline V gene are SGHAT and FQDESV (reference sequence). The CDR3 sequence is 15 residues long. With V trimmed by 6 bases and J by 2 bases, 6 bases remained unmatched.

This clonotype has at least ten counts. The chain couples TRBV7-9 to TRBJ2-1; possible D gene TRBD2, 5 bases. The V and J ends lost 2 bases and 6 bases respectively, with 14 bases between them. The CDR3 has 15 amino acids. The germline CDR1 and CDR2 sequences are SEHNR and FQNEAQ (reference sequence). Written as DNA, the CDR3 is TGTGCCAGCAGCTTATTGTCTGTGGCGGGCAATGAGCAGTTCTTC. Translation gives CASSLLSVAGNEQFF.

As to this clonotype: A clone one base away is much larger, so this may be a read error. The genes are TRBV6-1 and TRBJ1-2; TRBD1 might be the D (5 bases). The CDR3 runs 15 residues. CDR1 and CDR2 (germline): MNHNS, SASEGT. The V and J ends lost 4 bases and 2 bases respectively, with 14 bases between them. The CDR3 reads CASSAREGRNYGYTF. CDR3 nucleotide sequence: TGTGCCAGCAGTGCCCGGGAGGGGAGGAACTATGGCTACACCTTC.

The table lists this clonotype with a few counts. The chain has TRBV5-1 and TRBJ2-1, with TRBD2 matching over 14 bases. Germline CDR1 SGHRS, CDR2 YFSETQ. The CDR3 is made up of 17 amino acids. J gave up 9 bases and V 0 bases, and 8 bases lay outside the gene matches. CDR3: CASSLAKGLAGVSEQFF. The CDR3 nucleotides are TGCGCCAGCAGCTTGGCCAAGGGACTAGCGGGGGTCAGTGAGCAGTTCTTC. Full variable domain (rest looked up from reference TRBV5-1 and TRBJ2-1): KAGVTQTPRYLIKTRGQQVTLSCSPISGHRSVSWYQQTPGQGLQFLFEYFSETQRNKGNFPGRFSGRQFSNSRSEMNVSTLELGDSALYLCASSLAKGLAGVSEQFFGPGTRLTVL.

The sample holds many counts of this clonotype. The chain combines TRBV28 with TRBJ2-1; D gene unclear. The CDR3 runs to 14 residues. Trimming removed 3 bases at V and 7 bases at J, with 13 bases between. The V gene's germline CDR1 is MDHEN and CDR2 SYDVKM. The CDR3 reads CASSFPLVGNEQFF. The CDR3 DNA reads TGTGCCAGCAGTTTTCCCCTGGTCGGGAATGAGCAGTTCTTC.

This clonotype showed up many times. This chain links TRBV7-9 with TRBJ2-3; D may be TRBD2 (6 bases). V was trimmed by 4 bases and J by 3 bases, leaving 8 bases between them. CDR1 and CDR2 (germline): SEHNR, FQNEAQ (reference sequence). The length of the CDR3 is 13 residues. CDR3: CASSSGTTDTQYF. The CDR3 nucleotides are TGTGCCAGCAGCTCGGGGACTACAGATACGCAGTATTTT.